Below, 21 T cell receptor beta chains from the same sample are listed, as sequenced in a study of T cell responses to AZD1222 COVID-19 vaccine (dated by TCRdb to about 2021). Per the publication, the time point label means: about 28 days (+/-7) after the second vaccine dose. The library was prepared using the immunoSEQ multiplex PCR assay. As stored in TCRdb, this immuneACCESS dataset retains in-frame rearrangements with V and J assigned. A fraction of the clones does not appear; measured against another copy, unresolved V genes explain less than half of the discrepancy, and the remainder lacks a known reason. Here the sample has over 150,000 clones; 88% occur a single time. Of the sample, 11% falls within the top ten clones. The source was peripheral blood, collected 28 days after the second AZD1222 dose. The receptors shown here come from an adult who received the AZD1222 COVID-19 vaccine.

The chain couples TRBV7-2 to TRBJ1-1; perhaps TRBD1 as D (5 bases). Germline V gives CDR1 SGHTA, CDR2 FQGNSA. The CDR3 has 13 residues. Trimming took 5 bases from V and 7 from J, leaving 14 bases between them. Here the CDR3 reads CASSRGGALEAFF. CDR3 nucleotide sequence: TGTGCCAGCAGCCGAGGAGGGGCACTTGAAGCTTTCTTT.

This sequence joins TRBV7-3 and TRBJ1-1; D is perhaps TRBD1 (6 bases). The V gene's germline CDR1 is SGHTA and CDR2 FQGTGA. V gave up 3 bases and J gave up 5 bases, with 13 bases separating them. There are 14 residues in the CDR3. The CDR3 coding sequence is TGTGCCAGCAGCTTGGGGGCAGGGGAGACTGAAGCTTTCTTT. Translated: CASSLGAGETEAFF.

The chain links TRBV28 to TRBJ2-1, with 12 bases fitting TRBD2. The ends lost 0 bases at V and 8 bases at J; junction bases unmatched: 8. The CDR3 is 17 amino acids. The germline V gene has CDR1 MDHEN and CDR2 SYDVKM. CDR3 sequence: CASSLWASGGARDEQFF. The CDR3 DNA follows: TGTGCCAGCAGTTTATGGGCTAGCGGGGGGGCGAGGGATGAGCAGTTCTTC.

The CDR3 nucleotides are TGTGCCAGTGGGGGGACAGGGGGCCACAATGAGCAGTTCTTC. Translation gives CASGGTGGHNEQFF. V is TRBV19 and J is TRBJ2-1, with 12 bases lining up with TRBD1. Germline lookup yields CDR1 LNHDA and CDR2 SQIVND (reference sequence). This CDR3 is built from 14 residues. Germline trimming cut 8 bases from V and 5 bases from J; bases unmatched to any gene: 4.

The chain recombines TRBV27 with TRBJ1-3, with no clear D. Trimming pared 8 bases from V and 2 bases from J, leaving 7 bases between. There are 12 residues in the CDR3. Germline CDR1 MNHEY, CDR2 SMNVEV (reference sequence). DNA for the CDR3: TGTGCCAGCCATGGCCCTGGAAACACCATATATTTT. Translating gives CASHGPGNTIYF.

This clone was detected only once. The gene calls are TRBV18 and TRBJ1-2, with 8 positions matching TRBD1. CDR1 is KGHSH, CDR2 LQKENI, per germline. V dropped 1 base and J dropped 8; count of bases not matched to a gene: 12. The length of the CDR3 is 16 residues. Here the CDR3 reads CASSPRGQARLFGYTF. The CDR3 bases are TGTGCCAGCTCACCACGGGGACAGGCTCGCCTATTCGGCTACACCTTC.

The gene calls are TRBV5-1 and TRBJ1-2; D is perhaps TRBD1 (5 bases). This CDR3 has 14 residues. V lost 1 base to trimming and J lost 8 bases, with 15 bases between them. Germline V gives CDR1 SGHRS, CDR2 YFSETQ. As DNA, the CDR3 is TGCGCCAGCAGCTTGAGGGGCTCGGCCGGCGGCTACACCTTC. Its protein product is CASSLRGSAGGYTF.

This clone showed up just once. This chain uses TRBV10-3 with TRBJ2-7, with D hard to call. The CDR3 contains 14 residues. With 6 bases removed from V and 7 bases from J, the gap between germline ends came to 19 bases. Germline-derived CDR1 and CDR2 are ENHRY and SYGVKD. Here the CDR3 reads CAIREGPQSREQYF. CDR3 DNA sequence: TGTGCCATCAGGGAAGGGCCCCAATCGAGGGAGCAGTACTTC.

The CDR3 protein is CASSLRDRETQYF. CDR3 coding DNA: TGTGCCAGCAGTCTCCGGGACAGGGAGACCCAGTACTTC. The chain uses TRBV12-3 or TRBV12-4 and TRBJ2-5, with 8 bases lining up with TRBD1. The CDR3 is 13 amino acids. V shed 5 bases, J shed 5 bases, and the junction held 4 bases outside the gene matches.

The V gene is TRBV11-1, the J gene TRBJ1-6, with D hard to call. Germline CDR1 reads SGHAT; CDR2 reads FQDESV (reference sequence). Trimming cost V 5 bases and J 9 bases, with 11 bases left between them. CDR3 length: 13 amino acids. CDR3: CASSRTAGSPLHF. The CDR3 region has the DNA TGTGCCAGCAGCCGGACGGCCGGTTCACCCCTCCACTTT.

This chain joins TRBV27 and TRBJ2-1; 10 positions agree with TRBD1. V trimming: 2 bases; J trimming: 4 bases; junction bases outside the gene matches: 5. Germline V gene lookup returns CDR1 MNHEY and CDR2 SMNVEV (reference sequence). This CDR3 contains 16 residues. CDR3 DNA sequence: TGTGCCAGCAGTTTAGGATGGGACAGGGGATACAATGAGCAGTTCTTC. Translated: CASSLGWDRGYNEQFF.

This chain links TRBV6-4 with TRBJ1-6, with D perhaps TRBD1 (6 bases). This CDR3 spans 14 amino acids. V lost 3 bases and J lost 8, with 11 bases in between. CDR1 and CDR2 (germline): MRHNA, SNTAGT. Here the CDR3 reads CASSESRGDSPLHF. DNA of the CDR3: TGTGCCAGCAGTGAGTCCAGGGGAGATTCACCCCTCCACTTT.

The chain combines TRBV10-3 with TRBJ1-1; a weak D match, TRBD1 (6 bases). Trimming took 4 bases from V and 4 from J, leaving 16 bases between them. The CDR3 has 15 amino acids. Germline V gene sequence: CDR1 ENHRY, CDR2 SYGVKD. The CDR3 coding sequence is TGTGCCATCAGTGGGGGGGCAGCGCGGAGCACTGAAGCTTTCTTT. Encoded protein: CAISGGAARSTEAFF.

The chain combines TRBV21-1 with TRBJ2-7; the table gives TRBD2 as D, unverified against the DNA. TRBV21-1 represents a pseudogene. The CDR3 totals 20 residues. The CDR3 DNA reads TGTGCCAGCAGCAAAGGGAACCCTAGCGGGGGGTCCCCAAGCTCCTACGAGCAGTACTTC. Its translation is CASSKGNPSGGSPSSYEQYF.

V usage is TRBV14 and J usage is TRBJ1-4; D possibly corresponds to TRBD1 (6 bases). Germline CDR1 and CDR2: SGHDN and FVKESK. The CDR3 runs 13 residues. The V gene lost 4 bases and the J gene lost 3 bases, with 6 bases spanning the gap. The CDR3 DNA is TGTGCCAGCAGCCGACAGGCTAATGAAAAACTGTTTTTT. This gives the protein CASSRQANEKLFF.

This clone was counted a single time. The chain combines TRBV5-1 with TRBJ1-6; D unclear. Germline loops: CDR1 SGHRS, CDR2 YFSETQ. CDR3 length: 19 amino acids. With 0 bases removed from V and 0 bases from J, the gap between germline ends came to 16 bases. Written as DNA, the CDR3 is TGCGCCAGCAGCTTGGGTTTTCTCGGCGCTAGCTCCTATAATTCACCCCTCCACTTT. This encodes CASSLGFLGASSYNSPLHF.

The rearrangement links TRBV6-5 to TRBJ1-1; no firm D call. The CDR3 loop spans 14 amino acids. Germline CDR1 reads MNHEY; CDR2 reads SVGAGI. V lost 2 bases and J lost 11, with 18 bases in between. DNA of the CDR3: TGTGCCAGCAGTTACCTCGCGGTTGGAAAGTCGGCTTTCTTT. Its protein product is CASSYLAVGKSAFF.

This chain links TRBV5-8 with TRBJ1-5; no clear D. Germline CDR1 and CDR2: SGHTS and YDEGEE. CDR3 length: 17 amino acids. V was pared by 0 bases and J by 1 base, with 14 bases between. CDR3: CASSLDRGSPSNQPQHF. The CDR3 nucleotides read TGTGCCAGCAGCTTGGATCGGGGATCCCCAAGCAATCAGCCCCAGCATTTT. The whole variable domain, filled in from reference TRBV5-8 and TRBJ1-5, reads EAGVTQSPTHLIKTRGQQATLRCSPISGHTSVYWYQQALGLGLQFLLWYDEGEERNRGNFPPRFSGRQFPNYSSELNVNALELEDSALYLCASSLDRGSPSNQPQHFGDGTRLSIL.

In this sample, this clone turned up a few times. This chain joins TRBV5-1 and TRBJ2-1; D is perhaps TRBD2 (6 bases). The germline V and J ends were trimmed by 0 bases and 3 bases, with 7 bases remaining between them. The CDR3 is 14 amino acids. The germline V gene encodes CDR1 SGHRS and CDR2 YFSETQ. For the CDR3, the DNA is TGCGCCAGCAGCTTGGAGACTAGCTACAATGAGCAGTTCTTC. Its protein is CASSLETSYNEQFF.

The chain employs TRBV29-1 and TRBJ2-7; the D call may be TRBD1 or TRBD2 (5 bases each). Germline V lookup: CDR1 SQVTM, CDR2 ANQGSEA. This CDR3 contains 12 residues. V lost 7 bases and J lost 3, with 13 bases in between. For the CDR3, the DNA is TGCAGCGCCAGGGACGGAATCTACGAGCAGTACTTC. It yields the protein CSARDGIYEQYF.

V is TRBV6-5 and J is TRBJ1-2; tentative D call: TRBD1 (5 bases). Trimming cost V 10 bases and J 4 bases, with 10 bases left between them. CDR3 size: 11 residues. Germline V CDR1 and CDR2: MNHEY, SVGAGI. The CDR3 DNA reads as TGTGCCACCCAGGGAACCTATGGCTACACCTTC. Translated: CATQGTYGYTF.